Listed below are T cell receptor beta chains from one sample, sequenced in a study of blood T cell repertoires in COVID-19. The assay was immunoSEQ multiplex PCR, and TCRdb's table has in-frame clones only and misses some. The data contain approximately 200,000 clones, roughly 82% of them singletons. Sequencing was performed on PBMCs or T cells enriched from blood (not recorded which). The receptors come from a middle-aged man who had recovered from COVID-19. CDR3s include the opening cysteine and the closing phenylalanine or tryptophan.

TRBV9	TRBJ2-5	CASSTSDNQETQYF
TRBV5-6	TRBJ1-6	CASSLSRRGRNSPLHF
TRBV14	TRBJ2-1	CASVSSGRVNEQFF
TRBV7-9	TRBJ2-2	CASRRPRDRVPTGELFF
TRBV19	TRBJ2-1	CATRGPLGNEQFF
TRBV10-3	TRBJ1-1	CAISESKWQGNTEAFF
TRBV7-8	TRBJ2-6	CASSAANSGANVLTF
TRBV19	TRBJ1-5	CASSIRIGGRYSNQPQHF
TRBV5-4	TRBJ2-3	CASSLDRSGFTDTQYF
TRBV7-2	TRBJ1-1	CASSLVLGRVNTEAFF
TRBV14	TRBJ1-6	CASSLQGSAVRDSPLHF
TRBV7-2	TRBJ1-1	CASSRQGASTEAFF
TRBV7-3	TRBJ1-2	CASSPEQGYGYTF
TRBV5-5	TRBJ2-1	CASTYRSRIWGGRIYNEQFF
TRBV5-1	TRBJ1-1	CASSPEGNTEAFF
TRBV12-3/TRBV12-4	TRBJ1-5	CASSLSQPQHF
TRBV5-6	TRBJ1-5	CASSFRQGASQPQHF
TRBV28	TRBJ1-5	CASSLLIDRQGSRESNQPQHF